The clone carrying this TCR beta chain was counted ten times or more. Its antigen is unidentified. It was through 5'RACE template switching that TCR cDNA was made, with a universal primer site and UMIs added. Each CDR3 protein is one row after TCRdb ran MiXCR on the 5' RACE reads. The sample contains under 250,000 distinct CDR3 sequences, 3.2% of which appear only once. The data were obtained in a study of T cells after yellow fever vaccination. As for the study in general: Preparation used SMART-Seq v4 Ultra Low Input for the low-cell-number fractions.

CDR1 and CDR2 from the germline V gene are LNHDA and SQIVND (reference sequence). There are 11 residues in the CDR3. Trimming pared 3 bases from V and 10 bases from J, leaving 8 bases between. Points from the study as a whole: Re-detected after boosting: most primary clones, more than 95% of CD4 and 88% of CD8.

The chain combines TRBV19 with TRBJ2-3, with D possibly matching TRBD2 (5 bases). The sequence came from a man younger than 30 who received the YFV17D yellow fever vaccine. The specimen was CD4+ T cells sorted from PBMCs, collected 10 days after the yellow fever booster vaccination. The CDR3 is CASSMGVAQYF. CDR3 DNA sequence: TGTGCCAGTAGTATGGGAGTCGCGCAGTATTTT.